This T cell receptor (beta chain) came from a study of response to subunit inactivated influenza vaccine. One entry per CDR3 protein, called by TCRdb with MiXCR from the RT-PCR reads. The top ten clones hold about 12% of a sample with around 480,000 distinct CDR3 sequences, over 9.5% of them seen once. This clonotype has just a few counts. V was cut by 0 bases and J by 2 bases, with 11 bases left in between. Germline V gives CDR1 SGHDN, CDR2 FVKESK. This CDR3 is built from 15 residues. The chain couples TRBV14 to TRBJ2-7; D possibly matches TRBD1 or TRBD2 (5 bases each). This specimen consisted of PBMCs from blood, obtained about 40 days after vaccination. The receptor was derived from a man aged 45 to 65 who received an inactivated influenza vaccine. The CDR3 DNA reads as TGTGCCAGCAGCCAAGATTCGGGGCGAGCCTACGAGCAGTACTTC. It encodes CASSQDSGRAYEQYF.